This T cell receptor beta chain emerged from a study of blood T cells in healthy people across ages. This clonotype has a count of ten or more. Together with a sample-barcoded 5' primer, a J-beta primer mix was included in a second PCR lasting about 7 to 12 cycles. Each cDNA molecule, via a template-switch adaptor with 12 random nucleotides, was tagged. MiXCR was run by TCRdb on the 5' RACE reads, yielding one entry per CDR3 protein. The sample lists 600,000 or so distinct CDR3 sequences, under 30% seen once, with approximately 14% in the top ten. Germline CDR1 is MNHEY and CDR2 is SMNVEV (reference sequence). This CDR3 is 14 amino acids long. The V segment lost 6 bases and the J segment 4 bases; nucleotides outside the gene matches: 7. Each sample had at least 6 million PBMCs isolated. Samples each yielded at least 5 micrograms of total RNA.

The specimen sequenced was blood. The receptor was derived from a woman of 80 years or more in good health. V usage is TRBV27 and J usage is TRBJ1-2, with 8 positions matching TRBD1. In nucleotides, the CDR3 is TGTGCCAGCAGACCCCGGACAGGGACCTATGGCTACACCTTC. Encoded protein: CASRPRTGTYGYTF.